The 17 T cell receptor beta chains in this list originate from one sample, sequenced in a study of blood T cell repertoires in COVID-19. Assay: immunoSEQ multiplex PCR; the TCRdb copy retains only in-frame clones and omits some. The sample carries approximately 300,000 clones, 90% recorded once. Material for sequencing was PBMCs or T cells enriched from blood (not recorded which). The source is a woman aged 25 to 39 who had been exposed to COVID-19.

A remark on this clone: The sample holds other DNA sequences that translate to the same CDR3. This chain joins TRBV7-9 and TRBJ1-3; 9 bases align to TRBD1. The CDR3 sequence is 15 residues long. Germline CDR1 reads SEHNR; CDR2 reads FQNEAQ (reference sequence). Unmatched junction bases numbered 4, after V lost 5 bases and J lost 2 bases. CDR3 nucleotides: TGTGCCAGCAGCCCGGGGACAGGGCCTGGAAACACCATATATTTT. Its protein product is CASSPGTGPGNTIYF. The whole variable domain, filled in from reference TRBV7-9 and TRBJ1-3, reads DTGVSQNPRHKITKRGQNVTFRCDPISEHNRLYWYRQTLGQGPEFLTYFQNEAQLEKSRLLSDRFSAERPKGSFSTLEIQRTEQGDSAMYLCASSPGTGPGNTIYFGEGSWLTVV.

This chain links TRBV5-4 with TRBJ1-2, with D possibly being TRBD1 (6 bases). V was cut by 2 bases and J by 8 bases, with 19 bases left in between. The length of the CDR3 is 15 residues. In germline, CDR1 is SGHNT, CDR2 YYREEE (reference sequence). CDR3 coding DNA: TGTGCCAGCAGCTTAGGAGGTGCGGGGGCTGAGGGCTACACCTTC. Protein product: CASSLGGAGAEGYTF.

DNA for the CDR3: TGTGCCAGCCAGGACAGGGGGGGCTCACCCCTCCACTTT. Protein: CASQDRGGSPLHF. V usage is TRBV19 and J usage is TRBJ1-6; TRBD1 agrees at 10 bases. Per the germline V gene, CDR1 is LNHDA and CDR2 is SQIVND (reference sequence). The CDR3 totals 13 residues. With 9 bases clipped from V and 10 bases from J, the junction kept 6 bases outside the gene matches.

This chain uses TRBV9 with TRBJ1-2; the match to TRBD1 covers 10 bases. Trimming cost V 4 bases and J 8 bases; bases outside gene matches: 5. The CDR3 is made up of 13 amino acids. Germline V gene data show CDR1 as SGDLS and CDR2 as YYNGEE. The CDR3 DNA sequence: TGTGCCAGCAGCCCAGACAGGGGGCGCGGCTACACCTTC. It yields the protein CASSPDRGRGYTF.

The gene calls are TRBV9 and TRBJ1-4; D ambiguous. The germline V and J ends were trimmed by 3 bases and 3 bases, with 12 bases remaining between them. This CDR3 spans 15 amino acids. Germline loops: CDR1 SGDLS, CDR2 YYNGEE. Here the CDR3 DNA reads TGTGCCAGCAGCGGAGGAGGGTTTTCTAATGAAAAACTGTTTTTT. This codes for CASSGGGFSNEKLFF. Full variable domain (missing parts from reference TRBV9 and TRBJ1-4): DSGVTQTPKHLITATGQRVTLRCSPRSGDLSVYWYQQSLDQGLQFLIQYYNGEERAKGNILERFSAQQFPDLHSELNLSSLELGDSALYFCASSGGGFSNEKLFFGSGTQLSVL.

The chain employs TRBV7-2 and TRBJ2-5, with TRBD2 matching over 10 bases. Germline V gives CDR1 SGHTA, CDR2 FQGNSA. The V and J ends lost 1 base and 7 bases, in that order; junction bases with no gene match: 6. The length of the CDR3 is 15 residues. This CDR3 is CASSLVLAGGMTQYF. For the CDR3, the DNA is TGTGCCAGCAGCTTAGTATTAGCGGGGGGTATGACCCAGTACTTC. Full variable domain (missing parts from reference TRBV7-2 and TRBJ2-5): GAGVSQSPSNKVTEKGKDVELRCDPISGHTALYWYRQSLGQGLEFLIYFQGNSAPDKSGLPSDRFSAERTGGSVSTLTIQRTQQEDSAVYLCASSLVLAGGMTQYFGPGTRLLVL.

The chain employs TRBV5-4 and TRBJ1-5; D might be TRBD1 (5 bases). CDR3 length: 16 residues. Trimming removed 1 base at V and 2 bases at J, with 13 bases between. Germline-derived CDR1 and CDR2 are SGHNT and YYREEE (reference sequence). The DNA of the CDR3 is TGTGCCAGCAGCTTGAAAGGGGTTGGCGGCAATCAGCCCCAGCATTTT. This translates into CASSLKGVGGNQPQHF.

DNA for the CDR3: TGTGCCAGCAGGGCGGAGGAGGATTATGGCTACACCTTC. It specifies CASRAEEDYGYTF. V is TRBV27 and J is TRBJ1-2; D gene ambiguous. Germline loops: CDR1 MNHEY, CDR2 SMNVEV (reference sequence). This CDR3 has 13 residues. The V and J ends lost 6 bases and 5 bases respectively, with 13 bases between them.

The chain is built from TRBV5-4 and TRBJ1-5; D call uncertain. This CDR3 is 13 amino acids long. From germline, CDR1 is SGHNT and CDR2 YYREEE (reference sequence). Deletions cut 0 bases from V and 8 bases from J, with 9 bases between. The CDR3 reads CASSLDPGEPQHF. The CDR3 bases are TGTGCCAGCAGCTTGGACCCCGGGGAGCCCCAGCATTTT.

The CDR3 DNA sequence: TGCGCCAGCAGCTTGGGGGTTGCGGGGGAGTACACTGAAGCTTTCTTT. Residues: CASSLGVAGEYTEAFF. This chain links TRBV5-1 with TRBJ1-1; tentative D call: TRBD1 (5 bases). The CDR3 extends over 16 amino acids. Germline V gives CDR1 SGHRS, CDR2 YFSETQ. V was trimmed by 0 bases and J by 3 bases, leaving 15 bases between them.

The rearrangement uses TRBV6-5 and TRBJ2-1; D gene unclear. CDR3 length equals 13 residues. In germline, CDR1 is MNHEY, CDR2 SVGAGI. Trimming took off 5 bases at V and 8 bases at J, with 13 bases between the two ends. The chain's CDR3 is CASSPGLYYEQFF. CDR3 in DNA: TGTGCCAGCAGTCCGGGTTTGTACTATGAGCAGTTCTTC.

The CDR3 protein is CASSQRGGYTEAFF. The CDR3 DNA reads as TGTGCCAGCAGCCAAAGGGGAGGTTACACTGAAGCTTTCTTT. The chain is built from TRBV3-1 (or the pseudogene TRBV3-2) and TRBJ1-1; possibly TRBD1 for D (5 bases). The CDR3 spans 14 residues. Germline CDR1 and CDR2: LGHDT and YNNKEL (reference sequence). The ends were cut back, 2 bases at V and 3 bases at J, with 10 bases in the middle.

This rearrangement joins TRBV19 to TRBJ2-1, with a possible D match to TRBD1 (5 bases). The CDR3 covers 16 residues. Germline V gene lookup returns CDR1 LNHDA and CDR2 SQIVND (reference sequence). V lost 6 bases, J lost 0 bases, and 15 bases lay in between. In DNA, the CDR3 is TGTGCCAGTAGCAGCACCGGACAAAGCTCCTACAATGAGCAGTTCTTC. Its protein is CASSSTGQSSYNEQFF.

This CDR3 is CASSFMRGGTDTQYF. The CDR3 nucleotides read TGTGCCAGCAGCTTTATGCGGGGGGGCACAGATACGCAGTATTTT. J is TRBJ2-3 and V is TRBV7-2; TRBD2 agrees at 8 bases. Germline lookup yields CDR1 SGHTA and CDR2 FQGNSA. This CDR3 region has 15 residues. J lost 1 base, V lost 3 bases, and 3 bases had no gene match.

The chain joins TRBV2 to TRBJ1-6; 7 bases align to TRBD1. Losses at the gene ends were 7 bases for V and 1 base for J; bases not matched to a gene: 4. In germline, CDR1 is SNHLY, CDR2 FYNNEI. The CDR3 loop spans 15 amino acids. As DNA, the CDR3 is TGTGCCAGCAACCAGGGGGTGTCCTATAATTCACCCCTCCACTTT. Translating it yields CASNQGVSYNSPLHF.

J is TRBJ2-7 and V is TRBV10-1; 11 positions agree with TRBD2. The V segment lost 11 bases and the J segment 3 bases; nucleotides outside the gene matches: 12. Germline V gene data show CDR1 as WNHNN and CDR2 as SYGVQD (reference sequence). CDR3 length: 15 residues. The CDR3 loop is CAGGSGTSGIYEQYF. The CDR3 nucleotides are TGCGCCGGAGGTTCCGGGACTAGCGGAATCTACGAGCAGTACTTC.

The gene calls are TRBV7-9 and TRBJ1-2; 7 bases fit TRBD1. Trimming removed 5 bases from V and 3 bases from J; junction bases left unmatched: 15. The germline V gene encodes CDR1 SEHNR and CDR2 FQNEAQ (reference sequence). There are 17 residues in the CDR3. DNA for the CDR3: TGTGCCAGCAGCCCAATACAGTCGGGGGACAGATACTATGGCTACACCTTC. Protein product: CASSPIQSGDRYYGYTF.